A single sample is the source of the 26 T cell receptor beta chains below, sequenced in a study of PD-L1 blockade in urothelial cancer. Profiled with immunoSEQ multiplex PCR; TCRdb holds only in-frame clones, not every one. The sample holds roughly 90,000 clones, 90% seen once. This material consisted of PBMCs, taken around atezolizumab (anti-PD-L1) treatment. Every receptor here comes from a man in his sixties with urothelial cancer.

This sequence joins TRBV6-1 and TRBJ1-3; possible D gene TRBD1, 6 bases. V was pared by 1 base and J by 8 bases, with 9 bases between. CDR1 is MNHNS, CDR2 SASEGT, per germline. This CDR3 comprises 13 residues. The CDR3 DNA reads TGTGCCAGCAGTGAAGTGGGGGCGGACACCATATATTTT. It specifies CASSEVGADTIYF.

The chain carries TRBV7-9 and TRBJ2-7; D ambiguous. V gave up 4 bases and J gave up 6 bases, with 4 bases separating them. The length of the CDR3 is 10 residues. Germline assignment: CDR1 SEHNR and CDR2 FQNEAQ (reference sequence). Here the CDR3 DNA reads TGTGCCAGCAGCTCCGTCGAGCAGTACTTC. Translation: CASSSVEQYF.

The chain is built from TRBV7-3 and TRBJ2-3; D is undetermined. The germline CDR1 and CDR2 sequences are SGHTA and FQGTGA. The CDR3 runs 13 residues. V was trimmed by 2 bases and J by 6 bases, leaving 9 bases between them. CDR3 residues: CASSLSPQDTQYF. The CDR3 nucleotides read TGTGCCAGCAGCTTATCCCCCCAGGATACGCAGTATTTT.

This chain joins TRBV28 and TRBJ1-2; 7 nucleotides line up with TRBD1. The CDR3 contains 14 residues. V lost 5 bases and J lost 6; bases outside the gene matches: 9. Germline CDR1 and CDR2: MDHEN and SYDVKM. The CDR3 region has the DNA TGTGCCAGCAGTCCTATGACAGGGACGGATGGCTACACCTTC. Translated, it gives CASSPMTGTDGYTF.

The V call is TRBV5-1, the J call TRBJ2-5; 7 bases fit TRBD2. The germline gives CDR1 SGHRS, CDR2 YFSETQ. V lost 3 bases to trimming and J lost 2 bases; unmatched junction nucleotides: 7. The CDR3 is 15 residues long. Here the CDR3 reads CASSWGNGGQETQYF. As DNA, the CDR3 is TGCGCCAGCAGCTGGGGGAACGGGGGGCAAGAGACCCAGTACTTC.

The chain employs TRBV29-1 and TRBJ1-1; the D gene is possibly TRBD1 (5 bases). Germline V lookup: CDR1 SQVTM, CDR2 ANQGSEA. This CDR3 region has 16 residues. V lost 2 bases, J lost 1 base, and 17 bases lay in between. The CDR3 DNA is TGCAGCGTTGAACCCGCCCTGAGGAGGGGGAACACTGAAGCTTTCTTT. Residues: CSVEPALRRGNTEAFF.

In DNA, the CDR3 is TGCGCCAGCAGCAGAACACAGGGGGATAGTGAAAAACTGTTTTTT. It translates to CASSRTQGDSEKLFF. V gene TRBV5-1 combines with J gene TRBJ1-4, with TRBD1 identical over 8 bases. CDR3 length: 15 amino acids. V dropped 4 bases and J dropped 7; count of bases not matched to a gene: 9. Germline loops: CDR1 SGHRS, CDR2 YFSETQ. The full variable domain, in which reference TRBV5-1 and TRBJ1-4 provide the parts outside the CDR3, is KAGVTQTPRYLIKTRGQQVTLSCSPISGHRSVSWYQQTPGQGLQFLFEYFSETQRNKGNFPGRFSGRQFSNSRSEMNVSTLELGDSALYLCASSRTQGDSEKLFFGSGTQLSVL.

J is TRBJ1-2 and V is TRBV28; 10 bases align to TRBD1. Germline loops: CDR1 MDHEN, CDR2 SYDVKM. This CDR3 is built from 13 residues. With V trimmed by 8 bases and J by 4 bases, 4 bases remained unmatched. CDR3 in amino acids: CASRTGGGYGYTF. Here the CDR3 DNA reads TGTGCCAGCCGGACAGGGGGTGGCTATGGCTACACCTTC.

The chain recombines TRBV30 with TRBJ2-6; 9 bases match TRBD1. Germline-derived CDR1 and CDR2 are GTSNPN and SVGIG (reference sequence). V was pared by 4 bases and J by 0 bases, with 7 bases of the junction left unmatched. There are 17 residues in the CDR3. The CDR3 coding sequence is TGTGCCTGGATTAGGGACAGGGTTCGCTCTGGGGCCAACGTCCTGACTTTC. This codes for CAWIRDRVRSGANVLTF.

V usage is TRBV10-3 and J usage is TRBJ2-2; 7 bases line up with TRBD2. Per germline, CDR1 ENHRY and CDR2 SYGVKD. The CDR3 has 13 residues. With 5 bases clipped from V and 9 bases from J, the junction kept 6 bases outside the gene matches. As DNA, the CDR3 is TGTGCCATCAGTTCACTAGCGAGCAGGGAGCTGTTTTTT. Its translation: CAISSLASRELFF.

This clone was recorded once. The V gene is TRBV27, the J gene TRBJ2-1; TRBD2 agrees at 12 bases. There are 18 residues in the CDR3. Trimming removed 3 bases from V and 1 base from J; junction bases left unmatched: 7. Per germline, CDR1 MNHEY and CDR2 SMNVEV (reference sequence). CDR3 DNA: TGTGCCAGCAGTTTCTCTAGCGGGAGGGCCAGGTCCTACAATGAGCAGTTCTTC. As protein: CASSFSSGRARSYNEQFF.

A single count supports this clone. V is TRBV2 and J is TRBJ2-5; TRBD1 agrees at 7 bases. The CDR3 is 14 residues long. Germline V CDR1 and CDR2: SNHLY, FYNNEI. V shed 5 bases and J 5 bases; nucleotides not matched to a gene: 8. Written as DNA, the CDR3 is TGTGCCAGCAGTTCTCAGGGGGAATTGGAGACCCAGTACTTC. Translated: CASSSQGELETQYF. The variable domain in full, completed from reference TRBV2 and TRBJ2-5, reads EPEVTQTPSHQVTQMGQEVILRCVPISNHLYFYWYRQILGQKVEFLVSFYNNEISEKSEIFDDQFSVERPDGSNFTLKIRSTKLEDSAMYFCASSSQGELETQYFGPGTRLLVL.

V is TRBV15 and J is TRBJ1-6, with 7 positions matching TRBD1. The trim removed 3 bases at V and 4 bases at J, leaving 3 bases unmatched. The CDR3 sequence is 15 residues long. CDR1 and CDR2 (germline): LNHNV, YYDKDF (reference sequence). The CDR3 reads CATSRGQKYNSPLHF. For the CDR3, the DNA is TGTGCCACCAGCAGGGGACAGAAGTATAATTCACCCCTCCACTTT.

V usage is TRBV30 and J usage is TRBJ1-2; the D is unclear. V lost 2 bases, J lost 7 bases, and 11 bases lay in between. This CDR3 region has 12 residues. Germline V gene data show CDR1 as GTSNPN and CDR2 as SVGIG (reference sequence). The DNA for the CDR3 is TGTGCCTGGAGTACCCAGGCCGGTGGCTACACCTTC. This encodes CAWSTQAGGYTF. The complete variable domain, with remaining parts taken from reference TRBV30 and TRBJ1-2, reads SQTIHQWPATLVQPVGSPLSLECTVEGTSNPNLYWYRQAAGRGLQLLFYSVGIGQISSEVPQNLSASRPQDRQFILSSKKLLLSDSGFYLCAWSTQAGGYTFGSGTRLTVV.

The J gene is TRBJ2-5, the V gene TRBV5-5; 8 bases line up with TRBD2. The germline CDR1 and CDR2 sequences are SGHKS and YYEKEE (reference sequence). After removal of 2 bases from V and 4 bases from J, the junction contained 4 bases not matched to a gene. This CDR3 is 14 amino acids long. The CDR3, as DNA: TGTGCCAGCAGCTTTAGCGGGATGGGAGAGACCCAGTACTTC. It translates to CASSFSGMGETQYF.

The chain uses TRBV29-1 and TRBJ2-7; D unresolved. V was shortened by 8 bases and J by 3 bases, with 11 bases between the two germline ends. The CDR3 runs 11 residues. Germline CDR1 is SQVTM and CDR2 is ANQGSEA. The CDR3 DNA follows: TGCAGCAGTACCCTCGGCTACGAGCAGTACTTC. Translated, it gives CSSTLGYEQYF.

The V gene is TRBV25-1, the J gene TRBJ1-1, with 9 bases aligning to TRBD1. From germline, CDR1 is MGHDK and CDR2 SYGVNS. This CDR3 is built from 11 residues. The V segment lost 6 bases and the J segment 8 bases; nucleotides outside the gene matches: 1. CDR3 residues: CASSGTGEAFF. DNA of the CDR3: TGTGCCAGCAGCGGGACAGGGGAAGCTTTCTTT.

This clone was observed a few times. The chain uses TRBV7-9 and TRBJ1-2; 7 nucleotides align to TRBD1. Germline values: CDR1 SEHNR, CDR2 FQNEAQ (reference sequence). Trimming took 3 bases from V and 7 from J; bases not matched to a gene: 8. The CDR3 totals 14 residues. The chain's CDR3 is CASSFEDRVGGYTF. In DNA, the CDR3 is TGTGCCAGCAGCTTCGAAGACAGGGTGGGTGGCTACACCTTC.

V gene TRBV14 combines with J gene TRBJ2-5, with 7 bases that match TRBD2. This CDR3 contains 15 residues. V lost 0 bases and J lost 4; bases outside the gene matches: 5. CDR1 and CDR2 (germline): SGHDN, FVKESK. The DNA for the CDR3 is TGTGCCAGCAGCCAAGATTGGACTAGGTCAGAGACCCAGTACTTC. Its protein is CASSQDWTRSETQYF.

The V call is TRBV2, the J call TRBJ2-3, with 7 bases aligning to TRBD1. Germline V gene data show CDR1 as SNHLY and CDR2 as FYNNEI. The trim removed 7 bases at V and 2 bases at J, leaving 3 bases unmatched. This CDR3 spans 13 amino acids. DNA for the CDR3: TGTGCCAGCAAGGGGACAGCCACAGATACGCAGTATTTT. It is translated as CASKGTATDTQYF.

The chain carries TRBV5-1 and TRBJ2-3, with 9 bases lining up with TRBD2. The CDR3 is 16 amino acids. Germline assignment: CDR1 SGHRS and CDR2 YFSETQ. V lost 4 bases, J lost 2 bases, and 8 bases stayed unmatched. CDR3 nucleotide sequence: TGCGCCAGCAGCCCCGGCGGGGGGGCCTTCACAGATACGCAGTATTTT. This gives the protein CASSPGGGAFTDTQYF. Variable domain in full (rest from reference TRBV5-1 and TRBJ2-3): KAGVTQTPRYLIKTRGQQVTLSCSPISGHRSVSWYQQTPGQGLQFLFEYFSETQRNKGNFPGRFSGRQFSNSRSEMNVSTLELGDSALYLCASSPGGGAFTDTQYFGPGTRLTVL.

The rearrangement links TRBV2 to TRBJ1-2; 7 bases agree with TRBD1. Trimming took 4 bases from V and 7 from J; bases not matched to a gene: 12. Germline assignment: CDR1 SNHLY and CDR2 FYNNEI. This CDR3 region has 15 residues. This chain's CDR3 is CASSGTGESLSGYTF. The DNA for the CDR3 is TGTGCCAGCAGTGGAACAGGGGAGTCTCTTTCTGGCTACACCTTC.

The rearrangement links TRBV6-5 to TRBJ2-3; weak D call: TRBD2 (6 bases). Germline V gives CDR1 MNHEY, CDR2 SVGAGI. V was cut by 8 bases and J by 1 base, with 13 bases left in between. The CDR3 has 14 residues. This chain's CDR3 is CASVGRSGTDTQYF. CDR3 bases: TGTGCCAGCGTTGGGAGGTCTGGCACAGATACGCAGTATTTT.

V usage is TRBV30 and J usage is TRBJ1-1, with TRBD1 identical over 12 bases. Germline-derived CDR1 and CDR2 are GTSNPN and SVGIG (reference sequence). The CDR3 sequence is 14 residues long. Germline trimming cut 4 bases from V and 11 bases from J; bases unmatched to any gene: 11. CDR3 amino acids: CAWTFRGTGGKAFF. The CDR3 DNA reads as TGTGCCTGGACCTTTAGGGGGACAGGGGGCAAGGCTTTCTTT.

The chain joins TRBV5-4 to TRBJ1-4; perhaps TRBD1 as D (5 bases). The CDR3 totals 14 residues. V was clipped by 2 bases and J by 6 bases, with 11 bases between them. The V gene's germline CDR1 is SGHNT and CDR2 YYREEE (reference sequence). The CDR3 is CASSLRGGDEKLFF. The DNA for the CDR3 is TGTGCCAGCAGCTTACGCGGGGGGGATGAAAAACTGTTTTTT.

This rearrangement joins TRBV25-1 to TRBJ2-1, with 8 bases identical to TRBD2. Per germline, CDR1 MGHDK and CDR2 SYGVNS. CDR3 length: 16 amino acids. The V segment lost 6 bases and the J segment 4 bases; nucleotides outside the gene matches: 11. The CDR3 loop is CASSVGRGGTYNEQFF. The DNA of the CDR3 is TGTGCCAGCAGCGTCGGTCGGGGGGGGACTTACAATGAGCAGTTCTTC. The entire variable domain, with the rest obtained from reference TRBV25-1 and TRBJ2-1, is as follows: EADIYQTPRYLVIGTGKKITLECSQTMGHDKMYWYQQDPGMELHLIHYSYGVNSTEKGDLSSESTVSRIRTEHFPLTLESARPSHTSQYLCASSVGRGGTYNEQFFGPGTRLTVL.